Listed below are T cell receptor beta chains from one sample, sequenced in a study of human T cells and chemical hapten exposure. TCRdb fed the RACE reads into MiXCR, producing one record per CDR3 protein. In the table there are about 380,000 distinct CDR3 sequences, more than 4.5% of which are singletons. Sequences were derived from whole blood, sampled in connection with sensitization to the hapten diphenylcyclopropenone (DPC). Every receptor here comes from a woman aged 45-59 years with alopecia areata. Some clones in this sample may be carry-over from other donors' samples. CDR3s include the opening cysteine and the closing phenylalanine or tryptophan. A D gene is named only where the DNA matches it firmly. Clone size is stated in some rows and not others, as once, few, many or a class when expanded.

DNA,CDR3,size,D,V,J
TGCAGTGCTAGAGCCGAGCGGGAGGACACAGATACGCAGTATTTT,CSARAEREDTDTQYF,many,TRBD2,TRBV20-1,TRBJ2-3
TGTGCCACCAGCAAAGGGGTCCTGGATCTCGGAGATACGCAGTATTTT,CATSKGVLDLGDTQYF,NA,NA,TRBV15,TRBJ2-3
TGTGCCACCAGTATGGGATCGGGGACCCAGTACTTC,CATSMGSGTQYF,NA,NA,TRBV28,TRBJ2-5
TGTGCCAGCAGCTTGGCCGGGACAGGGGGCCCAGATACGCAGTATTTT,CASSLAGTGGPDTQYF,many,TRBD1,TRBV5-4,TRBJ2-3
TGTGCCAGCTCACCGGAGAAAAACTATGGCTACACCTTC,CASSPEKNYGYTF,few,NA,TRBV18,TRBJ1-2
TGTGCCAGCAGCCAAGTTCAGGGCAGGGGCTACACCTTC,CASSQVQGRGYTF,once,NA,TRBV3-1,TRBJ1-2
TGTGCCAGCAGTTTATCACCAGGGGATTATGAAAAACTGTTTTTT,CASSLSPGDYEKLFF,NA,NA,TRBV27,TRBJ1-4
TGTGCCAGCAGCGTAGATGACCAGGTCATATACGAGCAGTACTTC,CASSVDDQVIYEQYF,few,NA,TRBV9,TRBJ2-7
TGCGCCAGCAGCCGAGGGACAGGCACAGATACGCAGTATTTT,CASSRGTGTDTQYF,many,TRBD1,TRBV4-1,TRBJ2-3
TGTGCCACCAGGTACAGCGGGAGGGGCACAGATACGCAGTATTTT,CATRYSGRGTDTQYF,few,TRBD2,TRBV5-4,TRBJ2-3
TGCGCCAGCAGCTCCCGCCTCCAACTAGCGGGAGAGGGTGAGCAGTTCTTC,CASSSRLQLAGEGEQFF,many,TRBD2,TRBV5-1,TRBJ2-1
TGTGCCAGCAGCCCGGGCCCAGGGAACACTGAAGCTTTCTTT,CASSPGPGNTEAFF,many,NA,TRBV2,TRBJ1-1
TGCAGTGCTAAGTACAGCGGGAGTACGAATGAGCAGTTCTTC,CSAKYSGSTNEQFF,few,TRBD2,TRBV20-1,TRBJ2-1
TGTGCCAGCAGTTTATACTCGGTTTACGAGCAGTACTTC,CASSLYSVYEQYF,NA,NA,TRBV12-3/TRBV12-4,TRBJ2-7
TGTGCCAGCAGACGCCCGGGACAGGGACGAGGCTGGACTGAAGCTTTCTTT,CASRRPGQGRGWTEAFF,few,TRBD1,TRBV28,TRBJ1-1
TGTGCCAGCACCCCCCCCGGGCCCCGAGGTACGCAGTATTTT,CASTPPGPRGTQYF,once,NA,TRBV27,TRBJ2-3
TGCAGTGCTAGAGATAGGTTGGGGTTGGGGCAGTACTTC,CSARDRLGLGQYF,many,NA,TRBV20-1,TRBJ2-7
TGTGCCAGCAGGGTGGATAATAATTCACCCCTCCACTTT,CASRVDNNSPLHF,NA,NA,TRBV12-3/TRBV12-4,TRBJ1-6
TGTGCCAGCAGGTCCGGGGGGACCACTGAAGCTTTCTTT,CASRSGGTTEAFF,NA,NA,TRBV12-3/TRBV12-4,TRBJ1-1
TGCAGCGCCTCCCAGGGTTCTGAAGCTTTCTTT,CSASQGSEAFF,many,NA,TRBV29-1,TRBJ1-1
TGTGCCAGCAGTGAAGACCGGGCCACCTACAATGAGCAGTTCTTC,CASSEDRATYNEQFF,NA,NA,TRBV12-3/TRBV12-4,TRBJ2-1
TGCAGTGCTAGAGATCCAGGGGGCTATGGCTACACCTTC,CSARDPGGYGYTF,many,TRBD1,TRBV20-1,TRBJ1-2
TGTGCCAGCAGCCGAGCCCCAGGGCGCGACTATGGCTACACCTTC,CASSRAPGRDYGYTF,many,NA,TRBV7-9,TRBJ1-2
TGCGCCAGCAGCCCGGGGACAGTGGGTAATGAAAAACTGTTTTTT,CASSPGTVGNEKLFF,NA,TRBD1,TRBV5-1,TRBJ1-4
TGTGCCAGCAGGGCAATAGATGCAACTAATGAAAAACTGTTTTTT,CASRAIDATNEKLFF,NA,NA,TRBV28,TRBJ1-4
TGCAGCGTTGACTGGGGTAACACCGGGGAGCTGTTTTTT,CSVDWGNTGELFF,NA,NA,TRBV29-1,TRBJ2-2
TGTGCCACCAGCAGAGATTCTTTAGGGGGCATGGCTTTCTTT,CATSRDSLGGMAFF,many,TRBD1,TRBV15,TRBJ1-1
TGCAGCGTTGAAGAAGGGAGCCAGGGGGCTGGCGAGCAGTACTTC,CSVEEGSQGAGEQYF,few,TRBD1,TRBV29-1,TRBJ2-7
TGTGCCAGCCGTATGGGGGGCTTGGAAGCTTTCTTT,CASRMGGLEAFF,few,NA,TRBV6-1,TRBJ1-1
TGCAGCGCTGACATCCCTGAGCAGTTCTTC,CSADIPEQFF,few,NA,TRBV29-1,TRBJ2-1
TGTGCCAGCAGCCCCTACAGGGAAAATGAGCAGTTCTTC,CASSPYRENEQFF,few,NA,TRBV16,TRBJ2-1
TGCAGCGTTACACCCGGGGAGACCCAGTACTTC,CSVTPGETQYF,many,NA,TRBV29-1,TRBJ2-5
TGTGCCAGCAGCTTAGTGGGAAGCTATAATTCACCCCTCCACTTT,CASSLVGSYNSPLHF,many,NA,TRBV7-8,TRBJ1-6
TGCGCCAGCAGCCAGGACAGTAACACTGAAGCTTTCTTT,CASSQDSNTEAFF,many,NA,TRBV4-3,TRBJ1-1
TGTGCCAGCAGTGCACAGACAGGGGGAGGCTACGAGCAGTACTTC,CASSAQTGGGYEQYF,few,TRBD1,TRBV12-3/TRBV12-4,TRBJ2-7
TGTGCCAGCACCACCAGCAGGGAGACCAAAAACATTCAGTACTTC,CASTTSRETKNIQYF,many,NA,TRBV27,TRBJ2-4
TGTGCCAGCAGCTTTACAGGGGGCGAGGTCACCGGGGAGCTGTTTTTT,CASSFTGGEVTGELFF,NA,TRBD1,TRBV7-6,TRBJ2-2
TGTGCCAGCAGCCTCTCCGCAGTGAACACTGAAGCTTTCTTT,CASSLSAVNTEAFF,NA,NA,TRBV7-2,TRBJ1-1
TGTGCCAGCAGCGGGGGGATCTACAATGAGCAGTTCTTC,CASSGGIYNEQFF,few,TRBD2,TRBV2,TRBJ2-1
TGTGCCAGCAGCTCCCCGGGACCCGAACGGGAGCAGTTCTTC,CASSSPGPEREQFF,many,NA,TRBV11-2,TRBJ2-1
TGTGCCAGCAAGGGGACAGCCAAATATGGCTACACCTTC,CASKGTAKYGYTF,NA,TRBD1,TRBV6-5,TRBJ1-2
TGCAGTGCTAGAGACCCGGAAGGGGATGAAAAACTGTTTTTT,CSARDPEGDEKLFF,few,NA,TRBV20-1,TRBJ1-4
TGTGCCAGCAGCTTATATTTCCAGGCGGTCTTCCTAGCTAGCACAGATACGCAGTATTTT,CASSLYFQAVFLASTDTQYF,few,NA,TRBV7-9,TRBJ2-3
TGTGCCTGCGACAGGGACACCGGGGAGCTGTTTTTT,CACDRDTGELFF,NA,TRBD1,TRBV6-6,TRBJ2-2
TGTGCTAGCGTGGGGGGGAAGAATGAGCAGTTCTTC,CASVGGKNEQFF,NA,TRBD2,TRBV12-5,TRBJ2-1
TGTGCCAGCAGCCCCGGAGGGTTCGGGGAGCTGTTTTTT,CASSPGGFGELFF,many,NA,TRBV7-2,TRBJ2-2